This T cell receptor beta chain was profiled in a study of cytomegalovirus exposure and HLA in healthy donors. The V gene end was trimmed by 1 base and the J gene end by 5 bases; junction bases not matched to a gene: 6. From germline, CDR1 is SGHDT and CDR2 YYEEEE. The CDR3 length is 15 residues. The study ran its PCR with 60 Vbeta and 13 Jbeta primers. The assay was immunoSEQ multiplex PCR, and TCRdb's table has in-frame clones only and misses some. The sample contains about 95,000 clones, about 73% of which appear only once. This clone has more than one count but fewer than ten. This TCR came from a woman aged 45-65 years in good health and CMV-seropositive. The sequenced sample consisted of PBMCs. The chain employs TRBV5-6 and TRBJ2-5; 9 bases map to TRBD1. Here the CDR3 reads CASSLFGQGRETQYF. In nucleotides, the CDR3 is TGTGCCAGCAGCTTGTTCGGACAGGGGAGGGAGACCCAGTACTTC.